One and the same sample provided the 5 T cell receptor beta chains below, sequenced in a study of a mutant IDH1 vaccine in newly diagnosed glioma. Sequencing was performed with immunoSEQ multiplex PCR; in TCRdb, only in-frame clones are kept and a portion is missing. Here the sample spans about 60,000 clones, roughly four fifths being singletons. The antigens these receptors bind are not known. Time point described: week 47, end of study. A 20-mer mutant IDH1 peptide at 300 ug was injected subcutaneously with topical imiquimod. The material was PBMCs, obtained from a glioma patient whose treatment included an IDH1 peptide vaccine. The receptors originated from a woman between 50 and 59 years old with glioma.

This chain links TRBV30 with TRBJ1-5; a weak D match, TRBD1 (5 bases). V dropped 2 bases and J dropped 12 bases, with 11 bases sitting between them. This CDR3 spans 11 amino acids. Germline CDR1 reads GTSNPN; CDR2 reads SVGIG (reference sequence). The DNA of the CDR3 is TGTGCCTGGAGTTTGGGGCGGGGCCAGCATTTT. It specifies CAWSLGRGQHF.

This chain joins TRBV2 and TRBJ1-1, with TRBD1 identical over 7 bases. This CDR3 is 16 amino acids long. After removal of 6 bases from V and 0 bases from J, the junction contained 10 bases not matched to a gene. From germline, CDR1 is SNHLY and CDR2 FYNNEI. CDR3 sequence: CASRPDRVRVNTEAFF. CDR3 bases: TGTGCCAGCAGACCCGACAGGGTAAGGGTGAACACTGAAGCTTTCTTT.

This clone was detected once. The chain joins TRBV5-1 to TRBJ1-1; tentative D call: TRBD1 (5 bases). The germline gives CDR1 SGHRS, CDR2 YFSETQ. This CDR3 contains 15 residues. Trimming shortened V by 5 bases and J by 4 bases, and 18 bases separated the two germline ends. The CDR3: CASRINSGFSTEAFF. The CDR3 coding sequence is TGCGCCAGCAGGATAAATTCAGGGTTTAGCACTGAAGCTTTCTTT. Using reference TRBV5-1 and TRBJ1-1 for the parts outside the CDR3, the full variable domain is KAGVTQTPRYLIKTRGQQVTLSCSPISGHRSVSWYQQTPGQGLQFLFEYFSETQRNKGNFPGRFSGRQFSNSRSEMNVSTLELGDSALYLCASRINSGFSTEAFFGQGTRLTVV.

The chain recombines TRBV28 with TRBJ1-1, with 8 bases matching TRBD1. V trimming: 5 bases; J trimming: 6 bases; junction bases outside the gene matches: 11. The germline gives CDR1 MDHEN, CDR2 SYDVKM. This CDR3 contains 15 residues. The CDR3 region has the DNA TGTGCCAGCAGTCTCCACCAGGGGGCGAAGGCTGAAGCTTTCTTT. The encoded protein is CASSLHQGAKAEAFF.

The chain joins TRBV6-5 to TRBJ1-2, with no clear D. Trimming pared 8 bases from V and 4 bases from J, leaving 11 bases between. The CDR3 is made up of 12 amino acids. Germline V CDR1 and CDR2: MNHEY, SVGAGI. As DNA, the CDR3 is TGTGCCAGCCGGACCGAGGTCTATGGCTACACCTTC. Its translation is CASRTEVYGYTF.